This T cell receptor (beta chain) was observed in a study of blood T cell repertoires in COVID-19. Study summary: Sites in the United States, Italy and Spain provided acute and convalescent COVID-19 samples. PBMCs, B-cell-depleted T cells, or T cells provided the cDNA or gDNA that made up the material.

After removal of 4 bases from V and 4 bases from J, the junction contained 8 bases not matched to a gene. The CDR3 spans 16 residues. Germline CDR1 reads MNHEY; CDR2 reads SVGEGT. Per the original data handling: It was from reference gene primer amplification that nucleated cell counts were estimated. Clones were sequenced by immunoSEQ multiplex PCR, and TCRdb holds only the in-frame ones, with some missing. That table is the source of V, J and clone size, and D and trimming were worked out from the DNA. The sample consists of 50,000 to 55,000 clones, about 88% of them appearing once. The chain has TRBV6-2 or TRBV6-3 and TRBJ2-5; 11 positions match TRBD2. The receptor was isolated from a man in his sixties with active COVID-19. What was sequenced was peripheral blood. The CDR3 protein is CASSSVTSGSPETQYF. CDR3 DNA: TGTGCCAGCAGTTCCGTCACTAGCGGGAGCCCAGAGACCCAGTACTTC.